The 19 T cell receptor beta chains below all came from one sample that was sequenced in a study of blood T cell repertoires in COVID-19. TCRdb keeps only in-frame clones here, not all; method: immunoSEQ multiplex PCR. The table records about 160,000 clones, approximately 81% of them present only once. The sample was PBMCs or T cells enriched from blood (not recorded which). These receptor sequences come from a woman between 40 and 50 years old with acute COVID-19.

A few counts support this clone. The V gene is TRBV11-2, the J gene TRBJ2-7; D may be TRBD2 (5 bases). This CDR3 has 14 amino acids. The germline gives CDR1 SGHAT, CDR2 FQNNGV. V dropped 1 base and J dropped 6 bases, with 13 bases sitting between them. CDR3 DNA: TGTGCCAGCAGCTTAGCGGGGAATCGGGGCGAGCAGTACTTC. It yields the protein CASSLAGNRGEQYF.

This sequence joins TRBV19 and TRBJ2-7; 8 bases line up with TRBD2. The CDR3 runs 16 residues. Germline CDR1 and CDR2: LNHDA and SQIVND (reference sequence). Losses at the gene ends were 5 bases for V and 3 bases for J; bases not matched to a gene: 12. In DNA form, the CDR3 reads TGTGCCAGTAGTGAAGATAGCGGGACAAACGGCTACGAGCAGTACTTC. Translating gives CASSEDSGTNGYEQYF.

This clone has more than one count but fewer than ten. The V call is TRBV6-2 or TRBV6-3, the J call TRBJ1-1; 11 bases fit TRBD1. CDR3 length: 19 residues. V gave up 2 bases and J gave up 1 base; unmatched junction bases: 12. Germline loops: CDR1 MNHEY, CDR2 SVGEGT. CDR3 bases: TGTGCCAGCAGTTACCCCATTTGGGGGACAGGGGGAAAGAACACTGAAGCTTTCTTT. Protein sequence: CASSYPIWGTGGKNTEAFF.

The V and J genes are TRBV14 and TRBJ2-3; D uncertain. Trimming stripped 4 bases from V and 6 bases from J, with 20 bases between. The CDR3 is 16 amino acids. The germline V gene has CDR1 SGHDN and CDR2 FVKESK. The CDR3 region has the DNA TGTGCCAGCAGCCCCGAGACCCTAGAGATAGTTGATACGCAGTATTTT. Protein: CASSPETLEIVDTQYF.

The V call is TRBV15, the J call TRBJ2-3, with 10 bases that match TRBD1. There are 15 residues in the CDR3. The germline gives CDR1 LNHNV, CDR2 YYDKDF (reference sequence). The V segment lost 5 bases and the J segment 1 base; nucleotides outside the gene matches: 3. Here the CDR3 DNA reads TGTGCCACCAGCGGGGACAGGGGCGGCACAGATACGCAGTATTTT. It specifies CATSGDRGGTDTQYF.

The chain links TRBV19 to TRBJ2-7; 9 bases align to TRBD2. The CDR3 is 14 residues long. The V gene's germline CDR1 is LNHDA and CDR2 SQIVND (reference sequence). Trimming at V came to 3 bases and at J to 1 base, leaving 1 base not matched to a gene. The CDR3 is CASSIAGGSYEQYF. The CDR3 nucleotides read TGTGCCAGTAGTATTGCGGGAGGGTCCTACGAGCAGTACTTC.

The V and J genes are TRBV30 and TRBJ1-4, with TRBD1 identical over 7 bases. The germline CDR1 and CDR2 sequences are GTSNPN and SVGIG (reference sequence). J lost 5 bases, V lost 5 bases, and 11 bases had no gene match. The length of the CDR3 is 15 residues. CDR3 residues: CAWGEPDRANEKLFF. The CDR3 nucleotides read TGTGCCTGGGGGGAACCAGACAGGGCAAATGAAAAACTGTTTTTT.

The chain recombines TRBV24-1 with TRBJ2-3; the match to TRBD2 covers 7 bases. The germline gives CDR1 KGHDR, CDR2 SFDVKD. This CDR3 has 16 amino acids. Trimming took 2 bases from V and 3 from J; bases not matched to a gene: 7. CDR3 sequence: CATSDSRGSGTDTQYF. CDR3 in DNA: TGTGCCACCAGTGATTCGCGGGGTAGCGGGACAGATACGCAGTATTTT.

The rearrangement uses TRBV2 and TRBJ2-3, with 7 bases fitting TRBD2. Germline CDR1 reads SNHLY; CDR2 reads FYNNEI. The CDR3 is made up of 15 amino acids. V lost 3 bases and J lost 5; bases outside the gene matches: 8. The CDR3 loop reads CASSDRGSPGDTQYF. Written as DNA, the CDR3 is TGTGCCAGCAGTGATCGCGGGAGTCCTGGAGATACGCAGTATTTT.

The count of this clone is one. The chain combines TRBV14 with TRBJ2-1; D is unclear. Per germline, CDR1 SGHDN and CDR2 FVKESK. V was cut by 8 bases and J by 3 bases, with 14 bases left in between. This CDR3 is built from 14 residues. CDR3 residues: CASHKRVDYNEQFF. Written as DNA, the CDR3 is TGTGCCAGCCATAAACGGGTCGACTACAATGAGCAGTTCTTC.

The CDR3 reads CASSLGGQGLAEQYF. Written as DNA, the CDR3 is TGTGCCAGCAGCTTGGGGGGACAGGGTCTGGCCGAGCAGTACTTC. The chain recombines TRBV5-6 with TRBJ2-7; 9 bases match TRBD1. The CDR3 totals 15 residues. Germline CDR1 is SGHDT and CDR2 is YYEEEE. V was clipped by 0 bases and J by 6 bases; unmatched bases: 7. The full variable domain, completed using reference TRBV5-6 and TRBJ2-7, is DAGVTQSPTHLIKTRGQQVTLRCSPKSGHDTVSWYQQALGQGPQFIFQYYEEEERQRGNFPDRFSGHQFPNYSSELNVNALLLGDSALYLCASSLGGQGLAEQYFGPGTRLTVT.

The chain combines TRBV4-1 with TRBJ2-1; D is unclear. CDR3 length equals 13 residues. With 0 bases removed from V and 12 bases from J, the gap between germline ends came to 12 bases. CDR1 and CDR2 (germline): MGHRA, YSYEKL. Here the CDR3 DNA reads TGCGCCAGCAGCCAAGATCGTACGGTTGGGCAGTTCTTC. It is translated as CASSQDRTVGQFF.

J is TRBJ1-1 and V is TRBV6-5; 7 bases map to TRBD1. This CDR3 contains 13 residues. Germline CDR1 reads MNHEY; CDR2 reads SVGAGI. Trimming removed 5 bases from V and 5 bases from J; junction bases left unmatched: 5. CDR3 DNA sequence: TGTGCCAGCAGTCTAAGGACAGGTACTGAAGCTTTCTTT. Its translation is CASSLRTGTEAFF.

This clone counts as medium-sized. Distinct nucleotide sequences in the sample also encode this CDR3. The rearrangement links TRBV15 to TRBJ2-5; unclear D gene. V was clipped by 0 bases and J by 3 bases, with 8 bases between them. Germline V gives CDR1 LNHNV, CDR2 YYDKDF (reference sequence). The CDR3 covers 14 residues. CDR3 protein: CATSRDGTEETQYF. DNA of the CDR3: TGTGCCACCAGCAGAGATGGTACAGAAGAGACCCAGTACTTC.

J is TRBJ1-3 and V is TRBV5-1; D is unresolved. The CDR3 has 11 amino acids. Trimming took 5 bases from V and 3 from J, leaving 3 bases between them. Germline V gene data show CDR1 as SGHRS and CDR2 as YFSETQ. CDR3 bases: TGCGCCAGCAGTCGTGGAAACACCATATATTTT. It is translated as CASSRGNTIYF.

The chain joins TRBV6-6 to TRBJ1-5; TRBD1 matches at 8 bases. Germline V lookup: CDR1 MNHNY, CDR2 SVGAGI (reference sequence). This CDR3 spans 18 amino acids. Germline trimming cut 5 bases from V and 0 bases from J; bases unmatched to any gene: 12. Written as DNA, the CDR3 is TGTGCCAGCAGTCCCAACAGGGGGGGGCCCTATAGCAATCAGCCCCAGCATTTT. As protein: CASSPNRGGPYSNQPQHF.

The chain couples TRBV10-3 to TRBJ1-5; D not resolved. CDR3 length: 15 residues. CDR1 is ENHRY, CDR2 SYGVKD, per germline. Trimming removed 0 bases from V and 3 bases from J, with 9 bases in between. The CDR3 region is CAISESEDYNQPQHF. The CDR3 DNA reads as TGTGCCATCAGTGAGTCTGAGGATTACAATCAGCCCCAGCATTTT.

The chain links TRBV7-3 to TRBJ2-5, with no clear D. Looked up from germline, CDR1 is SGHTA and CDR2 is FQGTGA. CDR3 size: 14 residues. V was clipped by 3 bases and J by 5 bases, with 13 bases between them. In DNA, the CDR3 is TGTGCCAGCAGCTTCGGCCTCCCCGGGGAGACCCAGTACTTC. It is translated as CASSFGLPGETQYF.

This clone occurred a few times. V gene TRBV21-1 combines with J gene TRBJ2-5; the listed D gene, TRBD2, was not tested against the DNA. TRBV21-1 is termed a pseudogene. The CDR3 length is 14 residues. The CDR3 region has the DNA TGTGCCAGCAGCACGGGTGGCCGAGGGGAGACCCAGTACTTC. It specifies CASSTGGRGETQYF.